A single T cell receptor beta chain is shown here with its context. As yet, its antigen is unknown. This sample stems from a study of persistence of HIV-infected CD4 T cells. The wider study: A median of 8 years of suppressive ART preceded sampling. Study results and limitations: Within sorted populations, more oligoclonal TCRs accompanied more oligoclonal proviruses.

The immunoSEQ assay was version 4, run in survey mode. Sequencing used immunoSEQ multiplex PCR; TCRdb keeps in-frame clones, though not all of them. The profile shows under 60,000 clones, about 81% of them singletons. The germline V gene has CDR1 MNHEY and CDR2 SMNVEV (reference sequence). Trimming removed 6 bases from V and 3 bases from J, with 15 bases in between. The CDR3 sequence is 14 residues long. Lysates of CMV-infected fibroblasts at approximately 10 ug/mL stimulated these cells. Memory cells lacking CD40L and CD69 with high CD45RO were sorted. These HIV-1-infected adults initiated suppressive ART in chronic infection. Undetectable plasma HIV-1 RNA below 50 copies/mL lasted at least 4 years.

Sequences were derived from CD4+ T cells sorted from PBMCs after roughly 18-hour stimulation, sampled from a patient who received antiretroviral therapy. This receptor was obtained from an adult man with HIV who was CMV-seropositive. V is TRBV27 and J is TRBJ2-7, with D possibly matching TRBD1 (6 bases). The CDR3 coding sequence is TGTGCCAGCAGACGCGCAGGGGAATTCTACGAGCAGTACTTC. Translating it yields CASRRAGEFYEQYF.